The 13 T cell receptor beta chains presented below share a single source sample, sequenced in a study of patients and donors after allogeneic stem cell transplantation. In TCRdb, the RT-PCR reads were re-called with MiXCR into one record per CDR3 protein. Of hundreds of thousands of distinct CDR3 sequences listed, about a sixth were seen once; the top ten hold about 7%. What was sequenced was blood, either unsorted or a sorted T cell fraction (not recorded which). These receptors came from a human donor who was either an allogeneic HSCT recipient or a stem cell or donor lymphocyte infusion donor (not recorded which). It is not recorded whose cells these are; they may come from a transplant donor.

CDR3 in amino acids: CASSQGQSEAFF. CDR3 nucleotide sequence: TGTGCCAGCAGCCAAGGACAGAGTGAAGCTTTCTTT. The V call is TRBV3-1, the J call TRBJ1-1; TRBD1 might be the D (5 bases). The CDR3 is made up of 12 amino acids. The ends were cut back, 1 base at V and 7 bases at J, with 7 bases in the middle. CDR1 and CDR2 (germline): LGHDT, YNNKEL (reference sequence).

DNA for the CDR3: TGTGCCAGCAGTCTAAGGGGCAAGGGGCAAGAGACCCAGTACTTC. The encoded protein is CASSLRGKGQETQYF. The chain combines TRBV25-1 with TRBJ2-5, with a weak D call TRBD1 (5 bases). CDR1 and CDR2 (germline): MGHDK, SYGVNS. The CDR3 is made up of 15 amino acids. Trimming took off 5 bases at V and 2 bases at J, with 15 bases between the two ends.

The V call is TRBV7-9, the J call TRBJ1-4, with D possibly being TRBD1 (5 bases). Trimming cost V 4 bases and J 8 bases, with 17 bases left between them. The CDR3 runs to 15 residues. Germline values: CDR1 SEHNR, CDR2 FQNEAQ (reference sequence). The CDR3 DNA sequence: TGTGCCAGCAGCTCCTTGAGGGGCCTGGGGGAAAAACTGTTTTTT. This encodes CASSSLRGLGEKLFF.

The chain combines TRBV6-1 with TRBJ2-7, with 11 bases identical to TRBD1. Germline-derived CDR1 and CDR2 are MNHNS and SASEGT. The J segment lost 4 bases and the V segment lost 5 bases, leaving 4 bases of the junction unmatched. The CDR3 runs to 14 residues. DNA of the CDR3: TGTGCCAGCAGTAGGACAGGGGGCGCGTACGAGCAGTACTTC. Amino acid sequence: CASSRTGGAYEQYF.

The V and J genes are TRBV28 and TRBJ2-5; D gene unclear. Germline V gene lookup returns CDR1 MDHEN and CDR2 SYDVKM. Deletions cut 0 bases from V and 5 bases from J, with 10 bases between. This CDR3 comprises 14 residues. The CDR3 reads CASSLWSGPETQYF. CDR3 coding DNA: TGTGCCAGCAGTTTATGGTCTGGGCCGGAGACCCAGTACTTC.

This CDR3 is CASSHGGNIQYF. The CDR3 region has the DNA TGCGCCAGCAGCCACGGGGGGAACATTCAGTACTTC. The V gene is TRBV4-3, the J gene TRBJ2-4, with 7 bases matching TRBD2. This CDR3 is 12 amino acids long. Germline CDR1 reads LGHNA; CDR2 reads YSLEER. The trim removed 3 bases at V and 7 bases at J, leaving 0 bases unmatched.

The J gene is TRBJ2-1, the V gene TRBV28; the D is unclear. This CDR3 region has 13 residues. Germline CDR1 is MDHEN and CDR2 is SYDVKM. The germline V and J ends were trimmed by 6 bases and 7 bases, with 13 bases remaining between them. The CDR3 spells CASRGLVRNEQFF. The CDR3 DNA sequence: TGTGCCAGCAGAGGGCTCGTGAGGAATGAGCAGTTCTTC. Looking up the rest from reference TRBV28 and TRBJ2-1 gives the full variable domain: DVKVTQSSRYLVKRTGEKVFLECVQDMDHENMFWYRQDPGLGLRLIYFSYDVKMKEKGDIPEGYSVSREKKERFSLILESASTNQTSMYLCASRGLVRNEQFFGPGTRLTVL.

This clonotype showed up many times. The gene calls are TRBV9 and TRBJ2-1; D is perhaps TRBD1 (6 bases). This CDR3 is 15 amino acids long. Germline V CDR1 and CDR2: SGDLS, YYNGEE. Trimming cost V 4 bases and J 4 bases, with 15 bases left between them. CDR3 loop: CASSRTGQSYNEQFF. As DNA, the CDR3 is TGTGCCAGCAGCCGGACGGGACAAAGTTACAATGAGCAGTTCTTC.

This clonotype was observed a handful of times. This chain connects TRBV7-2 to TRBJ2-1; 13 bases agree with TRBD2. The germline V gene has CDR1 SGHTA and CDR2 FQGNSA. Trimming took 4 bases from V and 7 from J; bases not matched to a gene: 7. This CDR3 has 16 amino acids. CDR3 sequence (DNA): TGTGCCAGCAGCTACACTAGCGGGGGGGCCGCGAATGAGCAGTTCTTC. Translating gives CASSYTSGGAANEQFF.

For the CDR3, the DNA is TGTGCCAGCAGCCGCCCGGGGGGCAGGGGAACCGGGGAGCTGTTTTTT. This sequence encodes CASSRPGGRGTGELFF. This chain joins TRBV6-1 and TRBJ2-2; D might be TRBD2 (7 bases). V was pared by 6 bases and J by 5 bases, with 19 bases between. Per germline, CDR1 MNHNS and CDR2 SASEGT. This CDR3 contains 16 residues.

The chain couples TRBV24-1 to TRBJ2-1, with 8 bases lining up with TRBD1. CDR1 KGHDR and CDR2 SFDVKD come from the germline V gene. The CDR3 covers 12 residues. J gave up 4 bases and V 11 bases, and 3 bases lay outside the gene matches. CDR3 sequence (DNA): TGTGCCATCAGGACAGGGTACAATGAGCAGTTCTTC. Translating gives CAIRTGYNEQFF.

This clonotype appeared a few times. The chain uses TRBV20-1 and TRBJ2-1; 7 nucleotides line up with TRBD2. After removal of 0 bases from V and 11 bases from J, the junction contained 13 bases not matched to a gene. This CDR3 contains 15 residues. CDR1 and CDR2 (germline): DFQATT, SNEGSKA (reference sequence). CDR3 sequence: CSARDIRGTISQQFF. Here the CDR3 DNA reads TGCAGTGCTAGAGATATTCGCGGGACTATATCTCAGCAGTTCTTC.

This clonotype was observed a handful of times. The chain recombines TRBV3-1 with TRBJ2-3, with D perhaps matching TRBD2 (6 bases). Germline CDR1 reads LGHDT; CDR2 reads YNNKEL (reference sequence). CDR3 length: 15 amino acids. Trimming cost V 0 bases and J 4 bases, with 11 bases left between them. The CDR3 bases are TGTGCCAGCAGCCAAGAAGGAAGGGAGGCAGATACGCAGTATTTT. Translating it yields CASSQEGREADTQYF.